This T cell receptor (beta chain) emerged from a study of cytomegalovirus exposure and HLA in healthy donors. Germline CDR1 reads SGHTA; CDR2 reads FQGNSA. The CDR3 contains 15 residues. Trimming took 2 bases from V and 5 from J; bases not matched to a gene: 7. The sample holds a few counts of this clone. Both 60 Vbeta primers and 13 Jbeta primers went into the PCR. The repertoire was sequenced with immunoSEQ multiplex PCR; TCRdb's copy has only in-frame clones and lacks some. In the table there are fewer than 75,000 clones, about 81% of which are singletons. This clonotype was sampled from a man aged 65 to 79 in good health and CMV-seronegative. The V gene is TRBV7-2, the J gene TRBJ2-7; 9 bases match TRBD1. The sequenced sample consisted of PBMCs. This CDR3 is CASSLSGQGTHEQYF. The CDR3 DNA reads TGTGCCAGCAGCTTAAGCGGACAGGGGACACACGAGCAGTACTTC. Full variable domain (outside the CDR3, taken from reference TRBV7-2 and TRBJ2-7): GAGVSQSPSNKVTEKGKDVELRCDPISGHTALYWYRQSLGQGLEFLIYFQGNSAPDKSGLPSDRFSAERTGGSVSTLTIQRTQQEDSAVYLCASSLSGQGTHEQYFGPGTRLTVT.